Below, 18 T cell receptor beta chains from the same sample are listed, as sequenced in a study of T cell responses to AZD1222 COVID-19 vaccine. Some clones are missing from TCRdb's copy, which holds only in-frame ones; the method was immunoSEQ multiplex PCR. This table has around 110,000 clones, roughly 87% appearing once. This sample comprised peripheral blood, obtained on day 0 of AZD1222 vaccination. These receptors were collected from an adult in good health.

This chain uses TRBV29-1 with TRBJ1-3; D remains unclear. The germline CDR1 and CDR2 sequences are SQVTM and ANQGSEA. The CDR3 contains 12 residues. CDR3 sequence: CGWVFSGNTIYF. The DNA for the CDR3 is TGCGGCTGGGTGTTCTCTGGAAACACCATATATTTT.

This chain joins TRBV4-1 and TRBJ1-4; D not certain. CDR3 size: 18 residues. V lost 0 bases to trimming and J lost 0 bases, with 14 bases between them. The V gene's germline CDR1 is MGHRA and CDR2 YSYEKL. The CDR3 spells CASSQEYGPTATNEKLFF. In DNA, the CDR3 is TGCGCCAGCAGCCAAGAATACGGGCCAACTGCAACTAATGAAAAACTGTTTTTT.

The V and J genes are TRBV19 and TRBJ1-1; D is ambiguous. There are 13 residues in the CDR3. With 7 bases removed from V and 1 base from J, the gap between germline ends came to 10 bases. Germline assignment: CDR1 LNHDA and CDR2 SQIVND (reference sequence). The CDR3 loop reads CASTLGRNTEAFF. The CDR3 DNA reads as TGTGCCAGTACCCTAGGGAGGAACACTGAAGCTTTCTTT.

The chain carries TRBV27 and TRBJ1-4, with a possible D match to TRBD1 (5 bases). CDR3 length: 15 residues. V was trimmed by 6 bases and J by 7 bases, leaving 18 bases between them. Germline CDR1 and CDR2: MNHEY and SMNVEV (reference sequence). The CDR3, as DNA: TGTGCCAGCAGCGGGACCAAGGGCCGAGGTGAAAAACTGTTTTTT. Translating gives CASSGTKGRGEKLFF. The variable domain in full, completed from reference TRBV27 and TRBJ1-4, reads EAQVTQNPRYLITVTGKKLTVTCSQNMNHEYMSWYRQDPGLGLRQIYYSMNVEVTDKGDVPEGYKVSRKEKRNFPLILESPSPNQTSLYFCASSGTKGRGEKLFFGSGTQLSVL.

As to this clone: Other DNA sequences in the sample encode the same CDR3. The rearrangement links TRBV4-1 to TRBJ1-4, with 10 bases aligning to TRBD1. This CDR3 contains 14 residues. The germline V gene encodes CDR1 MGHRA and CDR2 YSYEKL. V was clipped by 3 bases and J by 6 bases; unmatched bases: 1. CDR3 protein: CASSQGTGDEKLFF. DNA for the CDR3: TGCGCCAGCAGCCAGGGGACAGGGGATGAAAAACTGTTTTTT.

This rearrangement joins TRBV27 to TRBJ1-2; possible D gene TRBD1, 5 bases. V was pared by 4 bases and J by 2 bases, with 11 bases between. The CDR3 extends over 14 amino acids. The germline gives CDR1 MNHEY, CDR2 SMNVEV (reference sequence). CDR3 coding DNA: TGTGCCAGCAGTTCGCGACAGTTGAACTATGGCTACACCTTC. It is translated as CASSSRQLNYGYTF.

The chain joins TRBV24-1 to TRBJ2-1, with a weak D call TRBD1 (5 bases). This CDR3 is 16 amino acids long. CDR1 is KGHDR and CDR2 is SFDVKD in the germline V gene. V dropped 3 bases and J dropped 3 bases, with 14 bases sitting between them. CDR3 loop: CATSDADSLLYNEQFF. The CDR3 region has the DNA TGTGCCACCAGTGATGCCGACAGCTTACTCTACAATGAGCAGTTCTTC.

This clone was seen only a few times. The CDR3, as DNA: TGTGCCAGCACCGGACTAGCGGCCTCGAAGCAGTACTTC. Amino acids: CASTGLAASKQYF. The chain joins TRBV6-5 to TRBJ2-7, with 10 bases fitting TRBD2. The CDR3 contains 13 residues. The germline gives CDR1 MNHEY, CDR2 SVGAGI. The junction had 8 bases not matched to a gene; V was cut back by 7 bases and J by 8 bases.

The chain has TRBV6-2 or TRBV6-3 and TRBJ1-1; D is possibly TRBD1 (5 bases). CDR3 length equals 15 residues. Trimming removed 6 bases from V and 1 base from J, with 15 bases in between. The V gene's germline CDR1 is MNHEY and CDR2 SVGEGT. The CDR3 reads CASSPPAGQNTEAFF. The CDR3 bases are TGTGCCAGCAGCCCCCCCGCAGGGCAGAACACTGAAGCTTTCTTT.

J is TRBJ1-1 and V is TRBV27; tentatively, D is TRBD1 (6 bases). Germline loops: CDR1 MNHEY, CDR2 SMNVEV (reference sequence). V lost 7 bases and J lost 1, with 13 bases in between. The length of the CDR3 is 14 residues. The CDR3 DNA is TGTGCCAGCACCCAGACAGGAGAGAACACTGAAGCTTTCTTT. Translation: CASTQTGENTEAFF.

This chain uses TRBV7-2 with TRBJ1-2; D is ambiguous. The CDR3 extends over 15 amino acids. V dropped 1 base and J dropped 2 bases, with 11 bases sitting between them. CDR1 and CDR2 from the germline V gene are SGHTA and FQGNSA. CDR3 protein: CASSLVQDGNYGYTF. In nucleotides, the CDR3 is TGTGCCAGCAGCTTAGTTCAGGACGGGAACTATGGCTACACCTTC. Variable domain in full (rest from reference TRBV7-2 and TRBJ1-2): GAGVSQSPSNKVTEKGKDVELRCDPISGHTALYWYRQSLGQGLEFLIYFQGNSAPDKSGLPSDRFSAERTGGSVSTLTIQRTQQEDSAVYLCASSLVQDGNYGYTFGSGTRLTVV.

The CDR3 reads CASSPDTIYEQYF. The CDR3 coding sequence is TGTGCCAGCAGCCCGGACACCATCTACGAGCAGTACTTC. The chain recombines TRBV7-9 with TRBJ2-7; D might be TRBD1 (5 bases). V lost 5 bases and J 3 bases, leaving 11 bases between the germline ends. Germline V gene data show CDR1 as SEHNR and CDR2 as FQNEAQ (reference sequence). This CDR3 region has 13 residues.

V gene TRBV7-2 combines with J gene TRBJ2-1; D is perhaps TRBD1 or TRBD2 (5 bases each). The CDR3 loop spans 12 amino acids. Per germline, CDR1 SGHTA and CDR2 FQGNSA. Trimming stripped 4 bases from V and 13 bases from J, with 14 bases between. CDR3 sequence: CASSSGTARQFF. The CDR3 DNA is TGTGCCAGCAGCTCAGGGACCGCTAGACAGTTCTTC.

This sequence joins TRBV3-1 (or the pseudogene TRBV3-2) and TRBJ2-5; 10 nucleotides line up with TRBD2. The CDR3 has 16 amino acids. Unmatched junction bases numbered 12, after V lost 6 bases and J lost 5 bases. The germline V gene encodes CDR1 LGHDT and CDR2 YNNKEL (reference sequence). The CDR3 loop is CASSYTSGRGRETQYF. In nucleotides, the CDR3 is TGTGCCAGCAGTTACACAAGCGGGAGGGGCAGGGAGACCCAGTACTTC.

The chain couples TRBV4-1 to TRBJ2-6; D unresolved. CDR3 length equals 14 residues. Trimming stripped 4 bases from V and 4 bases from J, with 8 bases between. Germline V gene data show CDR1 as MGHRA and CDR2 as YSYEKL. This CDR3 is CASSLGVGANVLTF. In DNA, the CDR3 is TGCGCCAGCAGCCTCGGTGTAGGGGCCAACGTCCTGACTTTC.

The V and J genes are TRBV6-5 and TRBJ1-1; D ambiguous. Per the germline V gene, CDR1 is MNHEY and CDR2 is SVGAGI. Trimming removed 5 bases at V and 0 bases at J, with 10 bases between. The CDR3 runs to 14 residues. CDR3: CASSSQPMNTEAFF. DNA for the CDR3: TGTGCCAGCAGTAGCCAGCCCATGAACACTGAAGCTTTCTTT.

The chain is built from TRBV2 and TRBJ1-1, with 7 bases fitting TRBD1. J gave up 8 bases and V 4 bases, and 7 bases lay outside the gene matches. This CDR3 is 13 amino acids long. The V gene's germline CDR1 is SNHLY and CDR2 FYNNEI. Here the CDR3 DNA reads TGTGCCAGCAGTGGGGGACAGACAAGGGAAGCTTTCTTT. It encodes CASSGGQTREAFF.

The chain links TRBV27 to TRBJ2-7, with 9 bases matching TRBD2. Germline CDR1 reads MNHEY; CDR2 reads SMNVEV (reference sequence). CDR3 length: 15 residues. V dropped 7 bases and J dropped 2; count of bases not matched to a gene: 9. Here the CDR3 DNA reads TGTGCCAGCAAACTTCTAGCGGGGACAACCTACGAGCAGTACTTC. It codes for CASKLLAGTTYEQYF.